These 13 T cell receptor beta chains were all obtained from the same sample, sequenced in a study of cytomegalovirus exposure and HLA in healthy donors. The PCR employed 60 Vbeta primers together with 13 Jbeta primers. Libraries were prepared by immunoSEQ multiplex PCR; TCRdb keeps only in-frame clonotypes and omits some of them. In the table there are around 130,000 clones, around 84% of which are singletons. Sequencing was carried out using PBMCs. These receptors were taken from a woman between 18 and 29 years old in good health and CMV-seropositive.

J is TRBJ2-1 and V is TRBV6-5; a weak D match, TRBD1 (5 bases). V shed 2 bases and J shed 5 bases, with 13 bases lying between them. CDR1 and CDR2 (germline): MNHEY, SVGAGI. The CDR3 runs to 15 residues. The CDR3 nucleotides read TGTGCCAGCAGTTACACATACGACAGAGACAATGAGCAGTTCTTC. It translates to CASSYTYDRDNEQFF.

V gene TRBV14 combines with J gene TRBJ1-4, with 7 positions matching TRBD1. The trim removed 5 bases at V and 3 bases at J, leaving 6 bases unmatched. This CDR3 is built from 15 residues. Germline loops: CDR1 SGHDN, CDR2 FVKESK. CDR3: CASSRRQGANEKLFF. In DNA, the CDR3 is TGTGCCAGCAGCAGACGACAGGGTGCTAATGAAAAACTGTTTTTT.

The chain employs TRBV27 and TRBJ2-7; 7 nucleotides align to TRBD1. Germline CDR1 is MNHEY and CDR2 is SMNVEV (reference sequence). With V trimmed by 3 bases and J by 1 base, 3 bases remained unmatched. This CDR3 spans 14 amino acids. The CDR3 DNA reads TGTGCCAGCAGTTTCATCAGGGGGTCCTACGAGCAGTACTTC. The encoded protein is CASSFIRGSYEQYF.

This rearrangement joins TRBV5-1 to TRBJ2-3; 9 bases line up with TRBD2. Germline lookup yields CDR1 SGHRS and CDR2 YFSETQ. Trimming removed 3 bases from V and 0 bases from J; junction bases left unmatched: 2. The CDR3 is 15 amino acids. The chain's CDR3 is CASSSSGTSTDTQYF. The CDR3 bases are TGCGCCAGCAGCTCTAGCGGGACTAGCACAGATACGCAGTATTTT.

CDR3 in DNA: TGTGCCAGCAGCGTAGGAGACCAGGTTATTAATGAAAAACTGTTTTTT. Translated: CASSVGDQVINEKLFF. The chain recombines TRBV9 with TRBJ1-4; D not certain. CDR3 length: 16 amino acids. Germline V gene lookup returns CDR1 SGDLS and CDR2 YYNGEE. Deletions cut 0 bases from V and 4 bases from J, with 13 bases between.

The rearrangement joins TRBV15 to TRBJ2-1; 14 bases align to TRBD2. The CDR3 consists of 15 residues. Germline CDR1 is LNHNV and CDR2 is YYDKDF (reference sequence). J gave up 15 bases and V 0 bases, and 7 bases lay outside the gene matches. CDR3 in amino acids: CATSRDGTSGGRVFF. The CDR3 region has the DNA TGTGCCACCAGCAGAGATGGGACTAGCGGGGGCCGGGTGTTCTTC.

CDR3 DNA: TGTGCCAGAAGCTCCTCCGGGGGTGGGGGTACGCAGTATTTT. It encodes CARSSSGGGGTQYF. The chain employs TRBV5-3 and TRBJ2-3; tentative D call: TRBD2 (6 bases). TRBV5-3 is sorted into the ORF group, with uncertain function. V lost 3 bases, J lost 8 bases, and 16 bases lay in between. The CDR3 totals 14 residues.

The chain recombines TRBV4-1 with TRBJ1-5; 7 bases are shared with TRBD1. Germline V CDR1 and CDR2: MGHRA, YSYEKL. J gave up 5 bases and V 4 bases, and 11 bases lay outside the gene matches. The CDR3 runs to 16 residues. CDR3 loop: CASSPVVRGRDQPQHF. For the CDR3, the DNA is TGCGCCAGCAGCCCGGTCGTCAGGGGGAGAGATCAGCCCCAGCATTTT.

The CDR3 DNA reads as TGTGCCAGCTCGCCTGCGCCGGGACAAAAGAACACTGAAGCTTTCTTT. It encodes CASSPAPGQKNTEAFF. The chain carries TRBV18 and TRBJ1-1; D is possibly TRBD1 (6 bases). There are 16 residues in the CDR3. Germline CDR1 and CDR2: KGHSH and LQKENI. Trimming left V 6 bases short and J 1 base short, with 18 bases between.

The chain uses TRBV28 and TRBJ2-3; TRBD1 aligns across 9 bases. CDR1 MDHEN and CDR2 SYDVKM come from the germline V gene. The trim removed 6 bases at V and 7 bases at J, leaving 14 bases unmatched. The CDR3 is made up of 16 amino acids. The chain's CDR3 is CASSISSGTGSYTQYF. The CDR3 coding sequence is TGTGCCAGCAGCATCTCCTCCGGGACAGGGTCTTATACGCAGTATTTT.

V gene TRBV29-1 combines with J gene TRBJ2-1; TRBD2 matches at 15 bases. CDR3 size: 16 residues. Germline V lookup: CDR1 SQVTM, CDR2 ANQGSEA. V was pared by 3 bases and J by 8 bases, with 8 bases of the junction left unmatched. The DNA of the CDR3 is TGCAGCGTTGACCTCAGGACTAGCGGGGGGGCGGATGAGCAGTTCTTC. Protein: CSVDLRTSGGADEQFF.

The chain combines TRBV7-8 with TRBJ2-3; 8 positions agree with TRBD2. The V gene end was trimmed by 3 bases and the J gene end by 1 base; junction bases not matched to a gene: 3. Germline V gene lookup returns CDR1 SGHVS and CDR2 FQNEAQ. The CDR3 length is 15 residues. DNA of the CDR3: TGTGCCAGCAGCTTCAGAGCGGGGGGCACAGATACGCAGTATTTT. This encodes CASSFRAGGTDTQYF.

The rearrangement links TRBV6-1 to TRBJ1-5; no definite D call. The V and J ends lost 3 bases and 4 bases respectively, with 16 bases between them. The CDR3 loop spans 16 amino acids. Per the germline V gene, CDR1 is MNHNS and CDR2 is SASEGT. The CDR3 protein is CASSESRQVTNQPQHF. CDR3 coding DNA: TGTGCCAGCAGTGAGTCTCGCCAGGTAACTAATCAGCCCCAGCATTTT.